This T cell receptor (beta chain) was obtained from a study of neurological immune-mediated disorders. Study-level points and caveats: TCR-beta repertoires seemed private in all groups, with no expanded CDR3 amino acid sequences shared. In HTLV-1-associated myelopathy, TCR clonal expansion was greatest, and in multiple sclerosis it was least, below healthy controls.

In its sample, this clonotype was seen many times. What it recognizes is unknown. MiXCR, run by TCRdb on the 5' RACE reads, gives a single entry per CDR3 protein. The data contain 45,000 to 65,000 distinct CDR3 sequences, around 4.2% of them singletons. The CDR3 contains 15 residues. Germline CDR1 and CDR2: DFQATT and SNEGSKA (reference sequence). The V and J ends lost 2 bases and 0 bases respectively, with 14 bases between them. Material for sequencing was PBMCs. This receptor was taken from a man in his forties or fifties with multiple sclerosis. The chain couples TRBV20-1 to TRBJ2-7; the D gene is possibly TRBD2 (6 bases). The CDR3 sequence: CSARFSGTGSYEQYF. The DNA of the CDR3 is TGCAGTGCTAGATTTTCCGGGACTGGCTCCTACGAGCAGTACTTC.